This is a list of T cell receptor beta chains from one sample in a study of cytomegalovirus exposure and HLA in healthy donors. Assay: immunoSEQ multiplex PCR; the TCRdb copy retains only in-frame clones and omits some. The sample has more than 110,000 clones; 77% are singletons. The sequenced sample consisted of PBMCs. The origin of the receptors is a woman aged 45-65 years in good health and CMV-seronegative. The CDR3 runs from the conserved cysteine through the conserved F or W. Fields, in order: J gene, D gene, V gene, clone size, CDR3 length, CDR3 DNA, CDR3 protein. D genes are given only for firm matches. Clone size is shown for a subset of rows, as once, few, many or a class of expanded clone.

>TRBJ2-1|TRBD1|TRBV29-1|-|12
TGCAGCCCACGGGACAGGGACGATGAGCAGTTCTTC
CSPRDRDDEQFF
>TRBJ2-6|-|TRBV4-2|-|15
TGTGCCAGCAGCCAAGTGAGGGCTGATGCCAACGTCCTGACTTTC
CASSQVRADANVLTF
>TRBJ2-7|TRBD2|TRBV13|-|15
TGTGCCAGCAGCTTAAACTGGGGGGGATCCTACGAGCAGTACTTC
CASSLNWGGSYEQYF
>TRBJ1-1|-|TRBV7-2|-|14
TGTGCCAGCAGCGCATTCACACAGAACACTGAAGCTTTCTTT
CASSAFTQNTEAFF
>TRBJ1-4|-|TRBV19|once|16
TGTGCCAGTAGTTTAGCCAGGGGCCCGGACGGTGAAAAACTGTTTTTT
CASSLARGPDGEKLFF
>TRBJ1-1|-|TRBV10-3|-|13
TGTGCCAGCATGCGGGGGGTTGGCACTGAAGCTTTCTTT
CASMRGVGTEAFF
>TRBJ2-3|-|TRBV6-1|-|14
TGTGCCAGCAGTGAAGAGAGAGAAGTGGATACGCAGTATTTT
CASSEEREVDTQYF
>TRBJ1-2|TRBD1|TRBV27|-|13
TGTGCCAGCAGTTTATCCCAGGGGGATGGCTACACCTTC
CASSLSQGDGYTF
>TRBJ1-4|-|TRBV11-2|-|17
TGTGCCAGCAGCTTAGATCCGTTAGAAGTGGGGGGGGAAAAACTGTTTTTT
CASSLDPLEVGGEKLFF
>TRBJ2-1|-|TRBV19|-|14
TGTGCCAGTAGTATCGGTAGGTCGCGGAATGAGCAGTTCTTC
CASSIGRSRNEQFF
>TRBJ2-1|TRBD2|TRBV12-5|-|16
TGTGCTAGTGGTTTGGTACTCGTAGCGGGGGGGCATGAGCAGTTCTTC
CASGLVLVAGGHEQFF
>TRBJ1-5|-|TRBV6-1|-|15
TGTGCCAGCAGTGAAATCTGGGGCCAGGGGCAGCCCCAGCATTTT
CASSEIWGQGQPQHF
>TRBJ2-7|-|TRBV7-2|-|13
TGTGCCAGCAGCTTAGTCAGGGCGGGGGAGCAGTACTTC
CASSLVRAGEQYF
>TRBJ1-6|-|TRBV7-2|-|15
TGTGCCAGCAGCTTAATCAGGGGCCGGGATTCACCCCTCCACTTT
CASSLIRGRDSPLHF
>TRBJ2-2|-|TRBV7-6|-|14
TGTGCCAGCAGCGTTATACAGGGTACCGGGGAGCTGTTTTTT
CASSVIQGTGELFF
>TRBJ2-2|-|TRBV19|-|15
TGTGCCAGTAGTCCCCCGGTCGAGTACACCGGGGAGCTGTTTTTT
CASSPPVEYTGELFF
>TRBJ1-6|TRBD1|TRBV7-8|-|17
TGTGCCAGCAGCTTAGCCTTTCGACAGGGGAGTAATTCACCCCTCCACTTT
CASSLAFRQGSNSPLHF
>TRBJ2-3|-|TRBV10-3|once|14
TGTGCCATCAGTGAATTAGATGGCACAGATACGCAGTATTTT
CAISELDGTDTQYF
>TRBJ1-5|TRBD1|TRBV6-6|-|14
TGTGCCAGCAGTCTCCAGGGGGCAAGGCAGCCCCAGCATTTT
CASSLQGARQPQHF
>TRBJ2-3|-|TRBV7-6|-|14
TGTGCCAGCAGCGCGGCGGGCCTAACAGATACGCAGTATTTT
CASSAAGLTDTQYF
>TRBJ2-1|-|TRBV29-1|few|12
TGCAGCGTTGCGCGGCGGGGAAATGAGCAGTTCTTC
CSVARRGNEQFF
>TRBJ1-2|-|TRBV5-5|-|15
TGTGCCAGCAGCTTGGAGGAGAGGAATGGCTATGGCTACACCTTC
CASSLEERNGYGYTF
>TRBJ2-5|-|TRBV6-5|-|13
TGTGCCAGCAGTTTAATGGAGCAAGAGACCCAGTACTTC
CASSLMEQETQYF
>TRBJ1-1|TRBD1|TRBV9|-|14
TGTGCCAGCAGCGCGGGACAGCTCATCACTGAAGCTTTCTTT
CASSAGQLITEAFF
>TRBJ2-2|-|TRBV9|-|13
TGTGCCAGCAGCGTAAGGAGCTCCGGGGAGCTGTTTTTT
CASSVRSSGELFF
>TRBJ1-6|-|TRBV5-4|few|13
TGTGCCAGCAGCCGCAGCGGGAATTCACCCCTCCACTTT
CASSRSGNSPLHF
>TRBJ1-1|-|TRBV6-1|-|13
TGTGCCAGCAGTCCCGAGGGGAACACTGAAGCTTTCTTT
CASSPEGNTEAFF
>TRBJ1-5|-|TRBV28|-|13
TGTGCCAGCAGTCGGCGGTTCAATCAGCCCCAGCATTTT
CASSRRFNQPQHF
>TRBJ1-1|-|TRBV14|-|20
TGTGCCAGCAGCCCATCTGGGCACACACGGGCGGGGTATGTGAGCACTGAAGCTTTCTTT
CASSPSGHTRAGYVSTEAFF
>TRBJ2-5|TRBD2|TRBV6-4|-|15
TGTGCCAGCAGTGAGCTAGCGGGGGCACAAGAGACCCAGTACTTC
CASSELAGAQETQYF
>TRBJ1-2|-|TRBV29-1|once|13
TGCAGCGTTGAACCCGGGGGGGGCTATGGCTACACCTTC
CSVEPGGGYGYTF
>TRBJ2-3|TRBD2|TRBV7-3|-|19
TGTGCCAGCAGCTCCAATGGGGGACTAGCGGTACGTGGGGGAGATACGCAGTATTTT
CASSSNGGLAVRGGDTQYF
>TRBJ1-2|TRBD1|TRBV9|-|16
TGTGCCAGCAGCTTCAAAAAACCGGGACAGGGGTCCGGCTACACCTTC
CASSFKKPGQGSGYTF
>TRBJ1-5|-|TRBV4-2|-|12
TGTGCCAGCTCCGCTAGTAGTCAGCCCCAGCATTTT
CASSASSQPQHF
>TRBJ1-2|TRBD1|TRBV11-2|-|16
TGTGCCAGCAGCTTAGGGGGGGACAGGAGTAACTATGGCTACACCTTC
CASSLGGDRSNYGYTF
>TRBJ2-5|TRBD2|TRBV4-1|-|17
TGCGCCAGCAGCCAACGGGGAACTAGCGGGGGTGGTGAGACCCAGTACTTC
CASSQRGTSGGGETQYF
>TRBJ2-5|TRBD2|TRBV7-7|-|13
TGTGCTACTAGCGGGGGCTACCAAGAGACCCAGTACTTC
CATSGGYQETQYF
>TRBJ1-3|TRBD1|TRBV5-6|-|15
TGTGCCAGCAGCTGGAGGGACAGCCGTCGAAACACCATATATTTT
CASSWRDSRRNTIYF
>TRBJ1-1|-|TRBV5-8|few|14
TGTGCCAGCAGCTTGCGCGGCGGGATCCAGGCAGCTTTCTTT
CASSLRGGIQAAFF
>TRBJ2-4|-|TRBV5-6|-|14
TGTGCCAGCAGCACAGGTTTTGCCAAAAACATTCAGTACTTC
CASSTGFAKNIQYF
>TRBJ1-6|-|TRBV2|-|15
TGTGCCAGCAGGAACGGGGGGAGCAATAATTCACCCCTCCACTTT
CASRNGGSNNSPLHF
>TRBJ1-1|TRBD1|TRBV2|-|15
TGTGCCAGCAGCCCCCTTGGGACAGGGGACACTGAAGCTTTCTTT
CASSPLGTGDTEAFF
>TRBJ1-4|TRBD1|TRBV29-1|-|12
TGCAGCGTAAGACAGGGGCATGAAAAACTGTTTTTT
CSVRQGHEKLFF
>TRBJ1-2|-|TRBV6-1|-|15
TGTGCCAGCAGTGTTTTCAGACAGGATTCCTATGGCTACACCTTC
CASSVFRQDSYGYTF
>TRBJ2-7|TRBD2|TRBV7-6|-|19
TGTGCCAGCAGCCCAGAAAATAGACAAGCGGGGGGGCCCTCCTACGAGCAGTACTTC
CASSPENRQAGGPSYEQYF
>TRBJ1-3|TRBD1|TRBV11-2|few|15
TGTGCCAGCAGCACCCCAGGGGGTTTACGGTACACCATATATTTT
CASSTPGGLRYTIYF